This TCR beta chain was recorded in a study of circulating CD8 cells and anti-PD-1 response in melanoma. Sorting of live CD3+CD8+TCRalphabeta+ cells by PD-1 and/or TIGIT gave four subsets. Using around 14 ng of total RNA, TCR libraries were made with the QIAseq Immune Repertoire TCR panel. Each CDR3 protein gets one entry after TCRdb re-called the reads with MiXCR. In the table there are fewer than 600 distinct CDR3 sequences, around 8% of which are singletons. This clonotype rates as large. Its specificity is unknown. The study, taken as a whole, reports: PD-1 and DPOS subsets showed similar, higher clonality than DNEG. Clonotype sharing was highest between DPOS and TIGIT subsets.

The TCR was taken from a human donor with melanoma. The sample here was CD8+ T cells from PBMCs, taken at baseline or after one month of anti-PD-1 therapy (not recorded which).

This chain's CDR3 is CSVESPGGRSTDTQYF. The CDR3 nucleotides are TGCAGCGTTGAAAGTCCTGGGGGCAGAAGCACAGATACGCAGTATTTT. J is TRBJ2-3 and V is TRBV29-1, with a weak D call TRBD1 (6 bases). This CDR3 is built from 16 residues. Per the germline V gene, CDR1 is SQVTM and CDR2 is ANQGSEA. V was shortened by 2 bases and J by 0 bases, with 15 bases between the two germline ends.